This is a list of T cell receptor beta chains from one sample in a study of shared clonotypes between healthy human individuals. TCRdb keeps only in-frame clones here, not all; method: immunoSEQ multiplex PCR. The repertoire has 650,000 to 700,000 clones, 80% to 95% of them found once; the top ten carry 30% to 40%. Specimen: memory CD8+ T cells from PBMCs. Every receptor here comes from a man between 18 and 29 years old in good health. Some clones in this sample may be carry-over from other donors' samples. The CDR3 runs from the conserved cysteine through the conserved F or W. The order of the fields is clone size, J gene, V gene, D gene, CDR3 protein, CDR3 DNA. The D gene is left open where the match is weak. Clone size is not always given. Where it is, it says once, few, many or a class for expanded clones.

.,TRBJ2-1,TRBV7-9,.,CASSLAGGKQGQFF,TGTGCCAGCAGCTTAGCCGGGGGAAAGCAAGGGCAGTTCTTC
.,TRBJ1-5,TRBV15,TRBD1,CATSRDRRIDRGNQPQHF,TGTGCCACCAGCAGAGATCGGCGTATAGACAGGGGCAATCAGCCCCAGCATTTT
.,TRBJ2-1,TRBV11-3,TRBD1,CASSVTGTGGHNEQFF,TGTGCCAGCAGCGTAACCGGGACAGGGGGCCACAATGAGCAGTTCTTC
.,TRBJ1-2,TRBV29-1,.,CSVEDKGTNYGYTF,TGCAGCGTTGAAGATAAAGGCACCAACTATGGCTACACCTTC
.,TRBJ1-5,TRBV19,.,CASSSRDYNQPQHF,TGTGCCAGTAGTTCCAGGGACTACAATCAGCCCCAGCATTTT
.,TRBJ2-3,TRBV11-2,TRBD2,CASSSRTSGLYTDTQYF,TGTGCCAGCAGCTCACGGACTAGCGGTCTATACACAGATACGCAGTATTTT
.,TRBJ2-7,TRBV27,.,CASSLRGLVYEQYF,TGTGCCAGCAGTTTAAGAGGACTGGTTTACGAGCAGTACTTC
once,TRBJ2-7,TRBV5-1,.,CASSLAQGYGEQYF,TGCGCCAGCAGCTTGGCGCAGGGTTACGGCGAGCAGTACTTC
.,TRBJ2-7,TRBV7-9,.,CASSSRTVQYEQYF,TGTGCCAGCAGCTCCCGGACAGTTCAATACGAGCAGTACTTC
once,TRBJ1-1,TRBV9,.,CASSAGGMNTEAFF,TGTGCCAGCAGCGCAGGAGGAATGAACACTGAAGCTTTCTTT
.,TRBJ1-1,TRBV28,.,CASSYPLQGPNTEAFF,TGTGCCAGCAGTTACCCCTTGCAGGGGCCGAATACTGAAGCTTTCTTT
.,TRBJ1-1,TRBV7-9,.,CASSLAQGTNTEAFF,TGTGCCAGCAGCTTAGCGCAGGGGACGAACACTGAAGCTTTCTTT
.,TRBJ2-1,TRBV28,.,CASSGPGTTDEQFF,TGTGCCAGCAGTGGGCCGGGGACAACGGATGAGCAGTTCTTC
.,TRBJ2-7,TRBV2,TRBD2,CAIISGRTSYEQYF,TGTGCCATCATAAGCGGGAGGACATCCTACGAGCAGTACTTC
.,TRBJ1-4,TRBV15,.,CATSANTGYATNEKLFF,TGTGCCACCAGCGCAAATACAGGGTACGCAACTAATGAAAAACTGTTTTTT
.,TRBJ2-7,TRBV7-9,.,CASSTPAGAYEQYF,TGTGCCAGCAGCACCCCGGCGGGTGCCTACGAGCAGTACTTC
.,TRBJ2-7,TRBV5-4,.,CASSADTYEQYF,TGTGCCAGCAGCGCCGACACCTACGAGCAGTACTTC
.,TRBJ1-2,TRBV7-9,TRBD1,CASSRTTGDYGYTF,TGTGCCAGCAGTCGGACGACAGGGGACTATGGCTACACCTTC
.,TRBJ1-2,TRBV28,.,CASSLRPPGQRGYTF,TGTGCCAGCAGTTTACGGCCGCCGGGGCAGAGGGGCTACACCTTC
.,TRBJ2-2,TRBV10-3,TRBD2,CAISEGAGGRTGELFF,TGTGCCATCAGTGAAGGAGCGGGAGGGCGGACCGGGGAGCTGTTTTTT
once,TRBJ2-7,TRBV4-3,.,CASSQEWGRRQSYEQYF,TGCGCCAGCAGCCAAGAGTGGGGCAGGAGACAATCCTACGAGCAGTACTTC
.,TRBJ2-7,TRBV5-6,.,CASSLGNLGQGNHEQYF,TGTGCCAGCAGCTTGGGAAACTTAGGGCAGGGGAACCACGAGCAGTACTTC
few,TRBJ1-3,TRBV19,.,CASIGSPGTIYF,TGTGCCAGTATAGGCAGCCCGGGCACCATATATTTT
.,TRBJ1-1,TRBV4-1,.,CASSQVHPRSTEAFF,TGCGCCAGCAGCCAAGTACACCCGCGGAGCACTGAAGCTTTCTTT
.,TRBJ2-7,TRBV28,.,CASSLWLGVSYEQYF,TGTGCCAGCAGTTTATGGTTAGGGGTTTCCTACGAGCAGTACTTC
.,TRBJ2-1,TRBV5-1,.,CASSLGRAIYNEQFF,TGCGCCAGCAGCTTGGGAAGGGCGATTTACAATGAGCAGTTCTTC
.,TRBJ2-1,TRBV5-6,TRBD1,CASSFARQGLNEQFF,TGTGCCAGCAGCTTCGCGAGACAGGGTCTCAATGAGCAGTTCTTC
.,TRBJ1-1,TRBV9,TRBD1,CASSPDRDTEAFF,TGTGCCAGCAGCCCGGACAGGGACACTGAAGCTTTCTTT
once,TRBJ2-3,TRBV7-8,TRBD2,CASSLYARERDTQYF,TGTGCCAGCAGCTTATACGCGCGGGAGCGGGATACGCAGTATTTT
once,TRBJ2-7,TRBV15,TRBD1,CATSRRRQGNYEQYF,TGTGCCACCAGCAGAAGGCGACAGGGGAACTACGAGCAGTACTTC
.,TRBJ1-5,TRBV25-1,.,CASSEGPYQPQHF,TGTGCCAGCAGTGAAGGGCCGTATCAGCCCCAGCATTTT
.,TRBJ1-3,TRBV28,.,CASSPPGNTIYF,TGTGCCAGCAGCCCCCCCGGAAACACCATATATTTT
few,TRBJ1-1,TRBV27,.,CASSFGVGEAFF,TGTGCCAGCAGTTTTGGGGTGGGGGAAGCTTTCTTT
.,TRBJ2-7,TRBV10-3,.,CAIKIVNEQYF,TGTGCCATCAAGATTGTAAACGAGCAGTACTTC
.,TRBJ1-3,TRBV28,.,CASSLGLGGSGNTIYF,TGTGCCAGCAGTCTAGGACTCGGGGGATCGGGAAACACCATATATTTT
.,TRBJ2-7,TRBV27,TRBD2,CASSLIGTSGNYEQYF,TGTGCCAGCAGCCTCATCGGGACTAGCGGTAACTACGAGCAGTACTTC
.,TRBJ2-7,TRBV28,.,CASSLLVRPDEQYF,TGTGCCAGCAGTTTATTAGTTAGGCCCGACGAGCAGTACTTC
.,TRBJ2-7,TRBV29-1,TRBD2,CSVRESGWPSGTYSYEQYF,TGCAGCGTGAGGGAATCCGGGTGGCCTAGCGGGACCTATTCCTACGAGCAGTACTTC
few,TRBJ1-5,TRBV10-3,.,CAISDGTGGNQPQHF,TGTGCCATCAGTGACGGGACCGGCGGCAATCAGCCCCAGCATTTT
.,TRBJ2-5,TRBV15,.,CATSSYRETQYF,TGTGCCACCAGCTCTTATCGGGAGACCCAGTACTTC
.,TRBJ2-3,TRBV6-5,.,CASSYQDSGDTQYF,TGTGCCAGCAGTTACCAAGACAGCGGGGATACGCAGTATTTT
.,TRBJ2-7,TRBV19,.,CASNSGTYSYEQYF,TGTGCCAGTAATTCGGGGACCTACTCCTACGAGCAGTACTTC
.,TRBJ1-3,TRBV6-5,.,CASSPNPGNTIYF,TGTGCCAGCAGCCCCAACCCGGGAAACACCATATATTTT
.,TRBJ2-3,TRBV19,.,CASSIGGETLDTQYF,TGTGCCAGTAGTATAGGCGGCGAGACGCTCGATACGCAGTATTTT
many,TRBJ2-7,TRBV5-6,.,CASSFGGRNEQYF,TGTGCCAGCAGCTTCGGGGGGCGGAACGAGCAGTACTTC
.,TRBJ1-1,TRBV10-3,TRBD1,CAISLGTGKAFF,TGTGCCATCAGTTTAGGGACAGGGAAGGCTTTCTTT
.,TRBJ1-4,TRBV29-1,.,CSVHDPATNEKLFF,TGCAGCGTTCACGACCCGGCAACTAATGAAAAACTGTTTTTT
.,TRBJ2-1,TRBV25-1,.,CASSAVGAEQFF,TGTGCCAGCAGCGCTGTCGGGGCAGAGCAGTTCTTC
.,TRBJ2-1,TRBV11-2,TRBD1,CASSLVRRDSLFF,TGTGCCAGCAGCTTAGTAAGAAGGGACAGTTTGTTCTTC
once,TRBJ1-3,TRBV9,TRBD1,CASSPRWTGGSGNTIYF,TGTGCCAGCAGCCCGCGTTGGACAGGGGGATCTGGAAACACCATATATTTT
.,TRBJ2-7,TRBV6-5,TRBD1,CASSYSTGQMHYEQYF,TGTGCCAGCAGTTACTCGACGGGACAGATGCACTACGAGCAGTACTTC
.,TRBJ2-2,TRBV11-2,TRBD2,CASSFPRTSGKNTGELFF,TGTGCCAGCAGCTTTCCGCGGACTAGCGGGAAGAACACCGGGGAGCTGTTTTTT
.,TRBJ1-6,TRBV4-3,.,CASSQDPQGGSYNSPLHF,TGCGCCAGCAGCCAAGATCCCCAGGGAGGGTCCTATAATTCACCCCTCCACTTT